The T cell receptor (beta chain) described here comes from a study of OX40 agonist ivuxolimab in advanced cancers. V was pared by 2 bases and J by 1 base, with 0 bases of the junction left unmatched. Germline V gives CDR1 MDHEN, CDR2 SYDVKM. The CDR3 is 14 residues long. Only one count was recorded for this clone. Repertoires were generated with immunoSEQ multiplex PCR, while TCRdb's copy carries only in-frame clones and drops some. The table lists 100,000 or so clones, about nine tenths of them singletons. The V and J genes are TRBV28 and TRBJ2-5, with TRBD1 identical over 8 bases. Sequenced material: CD4+ or CD8+ T cells sorted from blood, taken in a trial of the OX40 agonist ivuxolimab. This sequence originates from an adult with an advanced solid tumor such as melanoma, head and neck, liver or kidney cancer. In nucleotides, the CDR3 is TGTGCCAGCAGTTTAACAGGGGGCCAAGAGACCCAGTACTTC. This codes for CASSLTGGQETQYF.